This T cell receptor beta chain was observed in a study of blood T cell repertoires in COVID-19. Turning to the study itself: T cells, B-cell-depleted T cells, or PBMCs provided the cDNA or gDNA that served as material.

From germline, CDR1 is MNHEY and CDR2 SVGEGT. The CDR3 loop spans 15 amino acids. Trimming took off 0 bases at V and 5 bases at J, with 12 bases between the two ends. Under the authors' procedure: Estimation of nucleated cell counts was performed using reference gene primer amplification. This table comes from immunoSEQ multiplex PCR, and its TCRdb copy is limited to in-frame clones, with some not included. V, J and clone size are those of that table, while D and trimming were read from the DNA. This table has under 300,000 clones, 82% appearing once. This chain links TRBV6-2 or TRBV6-3 with TRBJ2-3; D perhaps matches TRBD1 (5 bases). The sample was peripheral blood. This clonotype was obtained from a woman of 80 years or more with active or convalescent COVID-19. The CDR3 DNA reads as TGTGCCAGCAGTTACTCTCCAGGGTCGATAGATACGCAGTATTTT. Translating it yields CASSYSPGSIDTQYF.